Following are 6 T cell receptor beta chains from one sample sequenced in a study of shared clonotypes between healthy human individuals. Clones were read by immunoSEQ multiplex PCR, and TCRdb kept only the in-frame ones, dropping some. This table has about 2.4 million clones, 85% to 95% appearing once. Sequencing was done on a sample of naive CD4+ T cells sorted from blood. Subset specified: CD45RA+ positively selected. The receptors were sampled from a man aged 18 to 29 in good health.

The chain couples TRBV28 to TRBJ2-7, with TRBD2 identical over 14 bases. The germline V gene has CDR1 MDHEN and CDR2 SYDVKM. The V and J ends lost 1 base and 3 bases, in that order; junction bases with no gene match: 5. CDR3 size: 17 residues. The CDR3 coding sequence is TGTGCCAGCAGTTTATCAGGGGGACTAGCGGGAGACTACGAGCAGTACTTC. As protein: CASSLSGGLAGDYEQYF.

The CDR3 sequence: CASSSEGQLGGGGYTF. The CDR3 bases are TGTGCCAGCAGCTCAGAGGGACAGCTCGGGGGCGGTGGCTACACCTTC. The chain employs TRBV7-9 and TRBJ1-2; 7 bases are shared with TRBD1. V shed 4 bases, J shed 7 bases, and the junction held 15 bases outside the gene matches. CDR1 and CDR2 (germline): SEHNR, FQNEAQ (reference sequence). The CDR3 contains 16 residues.

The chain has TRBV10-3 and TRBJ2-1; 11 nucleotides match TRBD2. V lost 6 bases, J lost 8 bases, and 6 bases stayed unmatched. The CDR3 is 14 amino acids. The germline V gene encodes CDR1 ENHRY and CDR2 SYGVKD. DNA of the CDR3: TGTGCCATCAGACCAGGGACTAGCGGACATGAGCAGTTCTTC. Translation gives CAIRPGTSGHEQFF.

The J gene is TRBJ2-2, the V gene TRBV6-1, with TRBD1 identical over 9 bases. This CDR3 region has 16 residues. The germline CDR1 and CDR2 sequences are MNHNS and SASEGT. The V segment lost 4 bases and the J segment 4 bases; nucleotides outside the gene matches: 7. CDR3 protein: CASSVGTGYFTGELFF. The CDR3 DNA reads TGTGCCAGCAGTGTAGGGACAGGGTACTTCACCGGGGAGCTGTTTTTT.

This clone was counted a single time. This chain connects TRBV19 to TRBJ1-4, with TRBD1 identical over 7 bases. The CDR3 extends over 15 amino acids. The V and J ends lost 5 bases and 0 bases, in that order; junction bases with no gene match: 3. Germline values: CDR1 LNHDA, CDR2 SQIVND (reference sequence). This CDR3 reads CASSGDRATNEKLFF. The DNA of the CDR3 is TGTGCCAGTAGTGGGGACAGAGCAACTAATGAAAAACTGTTTTTT.

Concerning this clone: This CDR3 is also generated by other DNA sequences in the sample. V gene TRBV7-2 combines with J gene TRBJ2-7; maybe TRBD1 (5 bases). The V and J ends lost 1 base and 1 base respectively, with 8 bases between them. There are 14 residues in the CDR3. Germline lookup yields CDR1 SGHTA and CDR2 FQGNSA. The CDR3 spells CASSLGGRSYEQYF. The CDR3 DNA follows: TGTGCCAGCAGCTTAGGGGGCAGGTCCTACGAGCAGTACTTC.